This TCR beta chain was sequenced in a study of read filtering for tumor transcriptome and immune sequencing. In the study overall: Patients were approximately 18 male and some 13 female, mean age 65.9 years, range about 45 to 85. General observations from the study: The sorted CD138-negative fraction was a mixed bone marrow immune population, not purified T cells.

From about 0.4 ug of RNA, a library with molecular barcoded alpha/delta and beta/gamma adaptors was made. TCRdb called the reads again in MiXCR, with one record for every CDR3 protein. The sample yields under 60,000 distinct CDR3 sequences, less than 20% seen once. This clonotype showed up just a few times. As yet, its antigen is unknown. CDR1 and CDR2 from the germline V gene are SGHNT and YYREEE (reference sequence). Trimming removed 3 bases from V and 3 bases from J; junction bases left unmatched: 16. The CDR3 is made up of 20 amino acids. The source is a donor aged 40 or over with multiple myeloma. Sequencing input: a population of CD138-negative cells sorted from bone marrow. This chain uses TRBV5-4 with TRBJ2-6; 9 bases line up with TRBD1. The CDR3 spells CASSSGQGGKLLRGANVLTF. CDR3 in DNA: TGTGCCAGCAGCTCGGGACAGGGCGGGAAACTTCTTCGTGGGGCCAACGTCCTGACTTTC.